This T cell receptor (beta chain) was identified during a study of T cells in women clearing cervical HPV infection. Study results and caveats: Cases carried less TRBV6-7 than controls: approximately 0.1% versus 0.16%.

About this clone itself: Its antigen is still unknown. The read ends 3 residues early relative to the CDR3; the germline J gene fills the gap.

The repertoire was sequenced with immunoSEQ multiplex PCR; TCRdb's copy has only in-frame clones and lacks some. This sample's table reports over 30,000 clones. The trim removed 3 bases at V and 6 bases at J, leaving 10 bases unmatched. This CDR3 has 17 residues. CDR1 and CDR2 (germline): LNHDA, SQIVND (reference sequence). The chain has TRBV19 and TRBJ2-1, with 11 bases lining up with TRBD1. The sequenced material came from blood buffy coat. The receptor was derived from a woman between 18 and 69 years old with a cervical HPV16 infection that either progressed to CIN3+ or cleared (not recorded which). The DNA read from the CDR3 is TGTGCCAGTAGTATTGGGCGGGCGGGACAGGGGGGCAATGAG. It translates to CASSIGRAGQGGNE. The whole CDR3 is CASSIGRAGQGGNEQFF.